These 25 T cell receptor beta chains originate from one sample sequenced in a study of T cells in tumors after PD-1 blockade. Generated by immunoSEQ multiplex PCR, the TCRdb table keeps only in-frame clones and is missing some. Altogether 55,000 to 70,000 clones are present, around 77% being singletons, with the ten largest covering roughly an eighth. Sequenced here: PBMCs, sampled before anti-PD-1 treatment. These receptors were obtained from a human donor with basal cell carcinoma.

The rearrangement uses TRBV27 and TRBJ2-7; 7 bases are a match to TRBD1. The ends lost 6 bases at V and 3 bases at J; junction bases unmatched: 11. CDR3 length: 15 residues. Germline values: CDR1 MNHEY, CDR2 SMNVEV (reference sequence). Here the CDR3 DNA reads TGTGCCAGCAGAACCACAGGGGCCAACCTCTACGAGCAGTACTTC. Translating gives CASRTTGANLYEQYF.

This chain uses TRBV7-9 with TRBJ2-3; TRBD2 matches 13 bases. The CDR3 runs to 15 residues. V shed 5 bases, J shed 6 bases, and the junction held 5 bases outside the gene matches. Germline lookup yields CDR1 SEHNR and CDR2 FQNEAQ (reference sequence). CDR3 bases: TGTGCCAGCAGCATTACTAGCGGGGGGGCTGATACGCAGTATTTT. Translation: CASSITSGGADTQYF. The full variable domain, in which reference TRBV7-9 and TRBJ2-3 provide the parts outside the CDR3, is DTGVSQNPRHKITKRGQNVTFRCDPISEHNRLYWYRQTLGQGPEFLTYFQNEAQLEKSRLLSDRFSAERPKGSFSTLEIQRTEQGDSAMYLCASSITSGGADTQYFGPGTRLTVL.

The genes are TRBV19 and TRBJ1-5, with D possibly TRBD1 on 6 matching bases. V was trimmed by 5 bases and J by 3 bases, leaving 17 bases between them. The length of the CDR3 is 16 residues. Germline values: CDR1 LNHDA, CDR2 SQIVND (reference sequence). The CDR3 DNA reads TGTGCCAGTAGTCCTTTAGGGGGGGTTACCAATCAGCCCCAGCATTTT. Encoded protein: CASSPLGGVTNQPQHF.

This chain connects TRBV18 to TRBJ2-7; possibly TRBD2 for D (5 bases). Trimming cost V 6 bases and J 2 bases, with 14 bases left between them. CDR3 length: 14 residues. Germline V gene data show CDR1 as KGHSH and CDR2 as LQKENI. Here the CDR3 reads CASSPPGIAYEQYF. As DNA, the CDR3 is TGTGCCAGCTCCCCTCCCGGGATCGCCTACGAGCAGTACTTC.

This chain connects TRBV9 to TRBJ2-3; weak D call: TRBD1 (6 bases). This CDR3 is 15 amino acids long. Germline values: CDR1 SGDLS, CDR2 YYNGEE. Trimming removed 4 bases at V and 2 bases at J, with 14 bases between. Here the CDR3 reads CASSRLDSYTDTQYF. The CDR3 DNA follows: TGTGCCAGCAGCAGGCTGGACAGTTACACAGATACGCAGTATTTT. Complete variable domain (other parts from reference TRBV9 and TRBJ2-3): DSGVTQTPKHLITATGQRVTLRCSPRSGDLSVYWYQQSLDQGLQFLIQYYNGEERAKGNILERFSAQQFPDLHSELNLSSLELGDSALYFCASSRLDSYTDTQYFGPGTRLTVL.

This chain connects TRBV15 to TRBJ1-4, with D possibly TRBD1 on 6 matching bases. The CDR3 sequence is 14 residues long. The germline V gene encodes CDR1 LNHNV and CDR2 YYDKDF (reference sequence). V lost 8 bases and J 5 bases, leaving 15 bases between the germline ends. The DNA of the CDR3 is TGTGCCACCGTACCCGGGACACCAAATGAAAAACTGTTTTTT. Amino acid sequence: CATVPGTPNEKLFF.

The V and J genes are TRBV24-1 and TRBJ1-2, with 8 positions matching TRBD1. CDR3 size: 14 residues. J was trimmed by 3 bases and V by 4 bases; bases with no gene match: 3. CDR1 and CDR2 from the germline V gene are KGHDR and SFDVKD. The CDR3: CATSEPDRDYGYTF. CDR3 DNA: TGTGCCACCAGTGAGCCGGACAGGGACTATGGCTACACCTTC.

This chain uses TRBV10-3 with TRBJ1-1; D remains unclear. Trimming stripped 8 bases from V and 0 bases from J, with 10 bases between. Germline V gene sequence: CDR1 ENHRY, CDR2 SYGVKD. There are 13 residues in the CDR3. The DNA for the CDR3 is TGTGCCATCGAAGCCATCCTGAACACTGAAGCTTTCTTT. The encoded protein is CAIEAILNTEAFF.

V and J are TRBV21-1 and TRBJ1-2. TRBV21-1 has pseudogene status. The CDR3 extends over 15 amino acids. CDR3 sequence: CASSKYREANYGYTF. CDR3 DNA: TGTGCCAGCAGCAAGTACAGGGAGGCTAACTATGGCTACACCTTC.

The CDR3 bases are TGTGCCAGTAGTATTTTCGGATTCGGACAGGTGAACACCGGGGAGCTGTTTTTT. It encodes CASSIFGFGQVNTGELFF. The chain recombines TRBV19 with TRBJ2-2; 7 bases align to TRBD1. The junction had 11 bases not matched to a gene; V was cut back by 3 bases and J by 1 base. The V gene's germline CDR1 is LNHDA and CDR2 SQIVND (reference sequence). The CDR3 spans 18 residues.

Only a few counts were recorded for this clone. V gene TRBV3-1 (or the pseudogene TRBV3-2) combines with J gene TRBJ2-3; 12 positions agree with TRBD2. CDR1 LGHDT and CDR2 YNNKEL come from the germline V gene (reference sequence). The CDR3 is 16 residues long. After removal of 4 bases from V and 5 bases from J, the junction contained 7 bases not matched to a gene. The CDR3 reads CASSPLAGGRGDTQYF. The CDR3 nucleotides are TGTGCCAGCAGCCCTCTAGCGGGGGGGCGGGGAGATACGCAGTATTTT.

This chain uses TRBV19 with TRBJ2-7; 8 bases are shared with TRBD2. Looked up from germline, CDR1 is LNHDA and CDR2 is SQIVND (reference sequence). V was clipped by 3 bases and J by 4 bases; unmatched bases: 8. This CDR3 spans 15 amino acids. CDR3 in amino acids: CASSMAGGGRYEQYF. DNA of the CDR3: TGTGCCAGTAGTATGGCCGGGGGGGGGCGGTACGAGCAGTACTTC.

This clone was seen a handful of times. The chain joins TRBV6-1 to TRBJ1-5; weak D call: TRBD1 (5 bases). CDR1 and CDR2 from the germline V gene are MNHNS and SASEGT. The CDR3 is 13 residues long. V lost 1 base and J 8 bases, leaving 9 bases between the germline ends. The DNA of the CDR3 is TGTGCCAGCAGTGAAGGGGGCATCAAGCCCCAGCATTTT. Translating it yields CASSEGGIKPQHF.

The rearrangement joins TRBV5-5 to TRBJ2-7; D may match TRBD1 or TRBD2 (6 bases each). The germline CDR1 and CDR2 sequences are SGHKS and YYEKEE (reference sequence). Trimming removed 4 bases at V and 3 bases at J, with 14 bases between. There are 14 residues in the CDR3. This chain's CDR3 is CASSQARGDYEQYF. The CDR3, as DNA: TGTGCCAGCAGCCAGGCGAGGGGGGACTACGAGCAGTACTTC.

The CDR3 bases are TGTGCCTGGAGTGTAGGGGGGCCGAGTGGCTACACCTTC. Its translation is CAWSVGGPSGYTF. The chain has TRBV30 and TRBJ1-2; perhaps TRBD1 as D (6 bases). CDR3 length: 13 residues. Trimming stripped 0 bases from V and 7 bases from J, with 12 bases between. Germline values: CDR1 GTSNPN, CDR2 SVGIG (reference sequence). The full variable domain, its missing parts supplied by reference TRBV30 and TRBJ1-2, is SQTIHQWPATLVQPVGSPLSLECTVEGTSNPNLYWYRQAAGRGLQLLFYSVGIGQISSEVPQNLSASRPQDRQFILSSKKLLLSDSGFYLCAWSVGGPSGYTFGSGTRLTVV.

The table lists this clone with a count of one. The rearrangement uses TRBV5-4 and TRBJ1-2; TRBD1 matches at 8 bases. This CDR3 contains 16 residues. Looked up from germline, CDR1 is SGHNT and CDR2 is YYREEE (reference sequence). The trim removed 4 bases at V and 0 bases at J, leaving 8 bases unmatched. CDR3 region: CASSPGTGQANYGYTF. CDR3 coding DNA: TGTGCCAGCAGCCCGGGGACAGGACAAGCTAACTATGGCTACACCTTC.

The gene calls are TRBV30 and TRBJ1-5; D is unclear. The CDR3 is 14 amino acids. CDR1 is GTSNPN, CDR2 SVGIG, per germline (reference sequence). Trimming pared 2 bases from V and 5 bases from J, leaving 13 bases between. The chain's CDR3 is CAWSPPPRHQPQHF. As DNA, the CDR3 is TGTGCCTGGAGTCCGCCCCCGCGGCATCAGCCCCAGCATTTT. Using reference TRBV30 and TRBJ1-5 for the parts outside the CDR3, the full variable domain is SQTIHQWPATLVQPVGSPLSLECTVEGTSNPNLYWYRQAAGRGLQLLFYSVGIGQISSEVPQNLSASRPQDRQFILSSKKLLLSDSGFYLCAWSPPPRHQPQHFGDGTRLSIL.

The chain joins TRBV5-8 to TRBJ1-1, with a possible D match to TRBD1 (5 bases). V was cut by 4 bases and J by 10 bases, with 32 bases left in between. The CDR3 loop spans 18 amino acids. Germline CDR1 is SGHTS and CDR2 is YDEGEE. Here the CDR3 DNA reads TGTGCCAGCAGCATCGGTTCGGGACTCCCCGTTCGGACTGTTGGAGCTTTCTTT. This encodes CASSIGSGLPVRTVGAFF.

This clone showed up just a few times. This chain joins TRBV7-2 and TRBJ1-6, with D uncertain. The CDR3 contains 15 residues. Looked up from germline, CDR1 is SGHTA and CDR2 is FQGNSA. V lost 1 base to trimming and J lost 7 bases, with 11 bases between them. The CDR3 protein is CASSLDLGTNSPLHF. The CDR3 DNA reads TGTGCCAGCAGCTTAGATCTGGGTACCAATTCACCCCTCCACTTT.

V is TRBV7-9 and J is TRBJ1-4; D is possibly TRBD1 (5 bases). The V gene's germline CDR1 is SEHNR and CDR2 FQNEAQ (reference sequence). The germline V and J ends were trimmed by 2 bases and 8 bases, with 9 bases remaining between them. CDR3 size: 13 residues. The CDR3: CASSLWAGEKLFF. DNA of the CDR3: TGTGCCAGCAGCTTATGGGCAGGGGAAAAACTGTTTTTT.

V is TRBV19 and J is TRBJ2-1; 8 nucleotides agree with TRBD1. V lost 5 bases to trimming and J lost 7 bases; unmatched junction nucleotides: 13. The CDR3 is made up of 16 amino acids. The germline CDR1 and CDR2 sequences are LNHDA and SQIVND (reference sequence). In nucleotides, the CDR3 is TGTGCCAGTAGTGATCGGCGGGACAGGAGCCAAAATGAGCAGTTCTTC. It translates to CASSDRRDRSQNEQFF. Based on the CDR3 plus reference TRBV19 and TRBJ2-1, the full variable domain is DGGITQSPKYLFRKEGQNVTLSCEQNLNHDAMYWYRQDPGQGLRLIYYSQIVNDFQKGDIAEGYSVSREKKESFPLTVTSAQKNPTAFYLCASSDRRDRSQNEQFFGPGTRLTVL.

V and J are TRBV6-6 and TRBJ1-2; 8 positions agree with TRBD1. CDR3 length equals 14 residues. CDR1 MNHNY and CDR2 SVGAGI come from the germline V gene (reference sequence). The junction had 5 bases not matched to a gene; V was cut back by 6 bases and J by 2 bases. The CDR3 spells CASRGTGGNYGYTF. The CDR3 nucleotides are TGTGCCAGCAGAGGGACAGGAGGGAACTATGGCTACACCTTC.

The rearrangement uses TRBV24-1 and TRBJ2-7; D perhaps matches TRBD2 (6 bases). The V and J ends lost 7 bases and 3 bases respectively, with 12 bases between them. The V gene's germline CDR1 is KGHDR and CDR2 SFDVKD. This CDR3 region has 13 residues. The CDR3: CATRDYRRYEQYF. CDR3 sequence (DNA): TGTGCCACCAGGGACTACCGTCGCTACGAGCAGTACTTC.

The chain is built from TRBV19 and TRBJ2-3; D is ambiguous. CDR3 length: 14 amino acids. CDR1 is LNHDA and CDR2 is SQIVND in the germline V gene (reference sequence). V lost 8 bases and J 0 bases, leaving 12 bases between the germline ends. This CDR3 reads CASSQLPSTDTQYF. The CDR3 nucleotides are TGTGCCAGTTCCCAATTGCCTAGCACAGATACGCAGTATTTT.

The chain is built from TRBV5-4 and TRBJ1-2; no clear D gene. The CDR3 has 15 amino acids. V lost 0 bases and J 1 base, leaving 10 bases between the germline ends. Germline V gene sequence: CDR1 SGHNT, CDR2 YYREEE (reference sequence). Here the CDR3 reads CASSLASISNYGYTF. DNA for the CDR3: TGTGCCAGCAGCTTGGCCAGTATCAGTAACTATGGCTACACCTTC.